This TCR beta chain was identified during a study of shared T cell receptors in the human thymus. The assay was immunoSEQ multiplex PCR, and TCRdb's table has in-frame clones only and misses some. There are about 660,000 clones in the sample; around 87% occur only once, and about 0.0094% lies in the top ten. This clone was counted a single time. Germline CDR1 is ENHRY and CDR2 is SYGVKD. V lost 6 bases to trimming and J lost 7 bases, with 12 bases between them. The CDR3 loop spans 12 amino acids. The data were also submitted as part of a second study, on human thymus T cells. That study adds: Donation came from healthy Finnish infants having corrective surgery for congenital heart defects. Thymus was obtained from resections taken during corrective heart surgery. Thymic and blood repertoires appeared to carry a bias in their V and J gene usage.

The chain couples TRBV10-3 to TRBJ1-2; weak D call: TRBD1 (5 bases). The sequence came from a boy under two years old with a congenital heart defect. The specimen sequenced was thymocytes. The CDR3 region is CAISPRGCGYTF. The CDR3 bases are TGTGCCATCAGCCCACGGGGGTGTGGCTACACCTTC.